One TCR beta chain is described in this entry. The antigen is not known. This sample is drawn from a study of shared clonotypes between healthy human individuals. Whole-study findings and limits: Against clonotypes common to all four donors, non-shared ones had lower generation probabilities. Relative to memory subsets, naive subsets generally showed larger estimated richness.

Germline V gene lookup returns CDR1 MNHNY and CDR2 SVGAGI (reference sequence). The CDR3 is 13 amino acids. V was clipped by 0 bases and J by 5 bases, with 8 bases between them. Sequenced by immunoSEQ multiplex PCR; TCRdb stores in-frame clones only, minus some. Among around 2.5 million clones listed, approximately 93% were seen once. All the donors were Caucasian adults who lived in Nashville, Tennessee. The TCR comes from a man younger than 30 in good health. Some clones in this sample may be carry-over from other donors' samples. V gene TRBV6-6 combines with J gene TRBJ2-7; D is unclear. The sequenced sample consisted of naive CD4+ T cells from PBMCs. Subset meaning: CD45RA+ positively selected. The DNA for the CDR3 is TGTGCCAGCAGTTACTCTAGGGCCCACGAGCAGTACTTC. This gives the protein CASSYSRAHEQYF.